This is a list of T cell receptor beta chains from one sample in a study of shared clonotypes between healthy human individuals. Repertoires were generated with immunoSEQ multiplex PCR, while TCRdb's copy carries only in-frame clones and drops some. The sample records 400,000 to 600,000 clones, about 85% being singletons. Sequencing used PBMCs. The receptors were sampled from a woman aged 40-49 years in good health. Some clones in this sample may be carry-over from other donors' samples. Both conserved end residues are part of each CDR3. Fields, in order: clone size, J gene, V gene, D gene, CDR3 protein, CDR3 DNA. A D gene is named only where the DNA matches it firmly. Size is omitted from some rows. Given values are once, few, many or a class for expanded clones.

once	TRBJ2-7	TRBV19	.	CASSGPDSGRGEQYF	TGTGCCAGTAGTGGACCGGACAGCGGTCGAGGGGAGCAGTACTTC
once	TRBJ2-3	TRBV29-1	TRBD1	CSVRQGGTDTQYF	TGCAGCGTTAGACAGGGGGGCACAGATACGCAGTATTTT
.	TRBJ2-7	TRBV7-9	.	CASSLDVGEQYF	TGTGCCAGCAGCTTAGATGTTGGCGAGCAGTACTTC
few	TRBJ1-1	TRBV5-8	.	CASSLMTEAFF	TGTGCCAGCAGCTTGATGACTGAAGCTTTCTTT
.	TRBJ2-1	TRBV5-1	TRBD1	CASSRISTGTGIYNEQFF	TGCGCCAGCAGCCGCATCTCTACCGGGACAGGTATCTACAATGAGCAGTTCTTC
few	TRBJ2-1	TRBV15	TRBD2	CATSSSSGSVNEQFF	TGTGCCACCAGCAGCTCTAGCGGGAGTGTGAATGAGCAGTTCTTC
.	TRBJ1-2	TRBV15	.	CATSREHRGNYGYTF	TGTGCCACCAGCAGAGAGCACAGAGGAAACTATGGCTACACCTTC
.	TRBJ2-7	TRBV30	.	CASGKGDIAYEQYF	TGTGCCAGCGGGAAAGGGGACATAGCCTACGAGCAGTACTTC
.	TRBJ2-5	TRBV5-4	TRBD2	CASSPGTSRETQYF	TGTGCCAGCAGCCCTGGGACTAGCAGGGAGACCCAGTACTTC
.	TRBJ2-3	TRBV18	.	CASSPPSLLTDTQYF	TGTGCCAGCTCACCACCATCTTTGCTCACAGATACGCAGTATTTT
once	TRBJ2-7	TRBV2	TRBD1	CASSERQGAITYEQYF	TGTGCCAGCAGTGAAAGACAGGGGGCTATCACCTACGAGCAGTACTTC
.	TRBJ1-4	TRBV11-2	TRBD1	CASSLDGTANEKLFF	TGTGCCAGCAGCTTAGACGGGACAGCTAATGAAAAACTGTTTTTT
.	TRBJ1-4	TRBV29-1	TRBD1	CSVLQPQGGNEKLFF	TGCAGCGTCCTACAGCCACAGGGGGGAAATGAAAAACTGTTTTTT
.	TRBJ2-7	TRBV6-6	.	CASSPIVRVGAYEQYF	TGTGCCAGCAGTCCTATAGTTCGAGTAGGGGCCTACGAGCAGTACTTC
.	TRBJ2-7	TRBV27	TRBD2	CASSLSSGGFYEQYF	TGTGCCAGCAGTCTCTCTAGCGGTGGGTTCTACGAGCAGTACTTC
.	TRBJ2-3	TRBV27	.	CASSPRTSTDTQYF	TGTGCCAGCAGTCCACGGACTAGCACAGATACGCAGTATTTT
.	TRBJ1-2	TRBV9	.	CASRGTAVYGYTF	TGTGCCAGCAGGGGGACGGCGGTCTATGGCTACACCTTC
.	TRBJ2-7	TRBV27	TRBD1	CASSLLGDRDYEQYF	TGTGCCAGCAGTTTATTAGGGGACAGGGATTACGAGCAGTACTTC
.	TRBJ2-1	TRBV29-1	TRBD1	CSVKGQGGILEQFF	TGCAGCGTGAAGGGACAGGGGGGGATTTTAGAGCAGTTCTTC
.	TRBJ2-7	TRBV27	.	CASSLDGGAWGHEQYF	TGTGCCAGCAGTCTTGATGGCGGCGCCTGGGGTCACGAGCAGTACTTC
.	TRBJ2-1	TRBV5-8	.	CASSFQGSSYNEQFF	TGTGCCAGCAGCTTCCAGGGGAGCTCCTACAATGAGCAGTTCTTC
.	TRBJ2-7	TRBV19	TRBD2	CASSISHTTSADYEQYF	TGTGCCAGTAGTATTTCCCACACGACTAGCGCGGACTACGAGCAGTACTTC
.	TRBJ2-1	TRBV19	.	CASSIVGGGTYNEQFF	TGTGCCAGTAGTATAGTGGGAGGGGGCACCTACAATGAGCAGTTCTTC
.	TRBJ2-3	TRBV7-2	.	CASSSGRSTDTQYF	TGTGCCAGCAGCTCCGGACGGAGCACAGATACGCAGTATTTT
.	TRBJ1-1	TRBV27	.	CASSFRRGNTEAFF	TGTGCCAGCAGTTTCCGGAGGGGGAACACTGAAGCTTTCTTT
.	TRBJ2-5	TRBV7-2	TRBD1	CASSLVGTGGLKTQYF	TGTGCCAGCAGCTTAGTAGGGACAGGGGGCTTAAAGACCCAGTACTTC
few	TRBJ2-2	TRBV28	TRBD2	CASSLSLAGEGGELFF	TGTGCCAGCAGTTTAAGCCTAGCGGGAGAGGGCGGGGAGCTGTTTTTT
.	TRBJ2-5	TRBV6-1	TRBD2	CASRGLADLQETQYF	TGTGCCAGCAGGGGACTAGCGGATCTCCAAGAGACCCAGTACTTC
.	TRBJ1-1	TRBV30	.	CAWSVGQNTEAFF	TGTGCCTGGAGTGTAGGCCAGAACACTGAAGCTTTCTTT
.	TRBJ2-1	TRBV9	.	CASSETRGSYNEQFF	TGTGCCAGCAGCGAGACTAGAGGGTCCTACAATGAGCAGTTCTTC
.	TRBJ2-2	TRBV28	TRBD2	CASSLISGRAGGELFF	TGTGCCAGCAGTTTAATAAGCGGGAGGGCCGGCGGGGAGCTGTTTTTT
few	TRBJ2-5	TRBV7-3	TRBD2	CASSLGASGGQETQYF	TGTGCCAGCAGCTTAGGGGCTAGCGGGGGCCAAGAGACCCAGTACTTC
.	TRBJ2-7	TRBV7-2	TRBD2	CASSLGWRAGASYEQYF	TGTGCCAGCAGCTTAGGGTGGAGAGCGGGAGCTTCCTACGAGCAGTACTTC
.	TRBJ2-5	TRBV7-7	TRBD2	CASSFGLAGGAETQYF	TGTGCTAGCAGCTTCGGACTAGCGGGTGGAGCGGAGACCCAGTACTTC
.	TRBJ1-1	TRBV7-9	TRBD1	CASSPGTGHNTEAFF	TGTGCCAGCAGCCCAGGGACAGGGCATAACACTGAAGCTTTCTTT
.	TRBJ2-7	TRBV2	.	CASSEVGRGTLREQYF	TGTGCCAGCAGTGAGGTAGGAAGGGGGACCCTCAGAGAGCAGTACTTC
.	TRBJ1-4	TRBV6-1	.	CASSEYYEKLFF	TGTGCCAGCAGTGAATACTATGAAAAACTGTTTTTT
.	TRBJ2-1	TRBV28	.	CASSLLRGSYNEQFF	TGTGCCAGCAGTTTATTGAGGGGGTCCTACAATGAGCAGTTCTTC
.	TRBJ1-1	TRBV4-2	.	CASSQEARQLRFTEAFF	TGTGCCAGCAGCCAAGAGGCCCGACAGTTAAGATTCACTGAAGCTTTCTTT
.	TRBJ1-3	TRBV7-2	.	CASSLGSGLSSGNTIYF	TGTGCCAGCAGCTTAGGGTCTGGGTTGAGCTCTGGAAACACCATATATTTT
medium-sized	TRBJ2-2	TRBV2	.	CASTPWGELFF	TGTGCCAGCACCCCTTGGGGGGAGCTGTTTTTT
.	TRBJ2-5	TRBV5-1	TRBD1	CASSLTDRGETQYF	TGCGCCAGCAGCTTGACGGACAGGGGAGAGACCCAGTACTTC
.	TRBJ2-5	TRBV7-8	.	CASSPQRETQYF	TGTGCCAGCAGCCCACAGAGGGAGACCCAGTACTTC
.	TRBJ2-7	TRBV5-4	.	CASSRTGRSPYEQYF	TGTGCCAGCAGCCGAACTGGGCGGAGTCCCTACGAGCAGTACTTC
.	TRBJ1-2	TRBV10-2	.	CASSETQTINGYTF	TGCGCCAGCAGTGAGACACAGACCATTAATGGCTACACCTTC
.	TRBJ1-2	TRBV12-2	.	CASRFVTVYGYTF	TGTGCAAGTCGCTTCGTGACGGTATATGGCTACACCTTC
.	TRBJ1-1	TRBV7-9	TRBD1	CASSPRQGLNTEAFF	TGTGCCAGCAGCCCAAGACAGGGTCTAAACACTGAAGCTTTCTTT
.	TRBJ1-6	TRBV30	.	CAWSEGSDNSPLHF	TGTGCCTGGAGTGAAGGGAGTGATAATTCACCCCTCCACTTT
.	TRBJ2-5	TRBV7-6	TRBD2	CASSPVQGGGRRGTQYF	TGTGCCAGCAGCCCAGTGCAAGGCGGCGGGAGAAGGGGGACCCAGTACTTC